This T cell receptor (beta chain) appears in the sequencing data of a study of graft-versus-host responses after intestinal transplantation (dated by TCRdb to 2020 to 2022). Notes on the research overall: Multivisceral, liver-intestinal, or isolated intestinal transplants were received by the recipients. Samples from three later patients were sequenced in-house on an Illumina MiSeq with MiXCR processing rather than by the commercial service. Graft-versus-host and host-versus-graft alloreactive T cell clones were tracked in the graft, circulation and bone marrow after intestinal transplantation using bulk TCR-beta CDR3 sequencing. The cohort enrolled 24 intestinal transplant recipients, one of whom was a retransplant, and 3 patients without pretransplant specimens were excluded. Donor T cell macrochimerism was defined as a peak of at least 4% donor T cells among recipient peripheral blood mononuclear cells. To identify alloreactive clones, pre-transplant mixed lymphocyte reaction products were sequenced and compared with unstimulated pre-transplant donor and recipient T cells. Every recipient was given anti-thymocyte globulin induction, then maintenance tacrolimus and steroids for two to three years. Findings and caveats that apply to the study as a whole: The relatively low number and heterogeneity of intestinal transplant patients limited the conclusions. In patients with donor T cell macrochimerism, the allografts had high GvH to HvG T cell clonal ratios. Early after transplant, peak levels of circulating GvH clones were found to be associated with declines in HvG clones. GvH clones were detected in recipient bone marrow, and some of these GvH clones were observed earlier in ileal mucosa or blood, consistent with an intestinal mucosal origin.

Explained via the paper, the time point label denotes: cells obtained before transplantation from donor or recipient. CD3+CD4+ and CD3+CD8+ populations were FACS-sorted from unstimulated pre-transplant donor and recipient cells taken from spleen or lymph nodes. Reading from cysteine to phenylalanine, the CDR3 counts 16 amino acids. Here the CDR3 DNA is all that survives: 48 bases in frame from base 1. From a lookup of the germline V gene, CDR1 and CDR2 are MNHNS and SASEGT. V lost 1 base and J lost 0 bases, and the count of bases not matched to a germline gene is 3. About this clone itself: Which antigen it targets is not known. No quality values exist for individual bases; no much larger clone is one base distant.

Libraries were constructed by the immunoSEQ multiplex PCR assay. For most patients, genomic DNA was isolated with the Qiagen DNeasy Blood and Tissue Kit and sent frozen to Adaptive Biotechnologies for TCR sequencing. For most patients, high-throughput TCR-beta CDR3 sequencing of genomic DNA was performed by Adaptive Biotechnologies. As for the original processing: TCR sequencing data for some 19 patients were retrieved from Adaptive's ImmunoSEQ software; a few other patients were processed with MiXCR and VDJtools. To correct CD4 versus CD8 sorting errors, sequences present in both subsets at a frequency ratio below 5:1 were removed. CDR3 nucleotide sequences shared between donor and recipient were removed because their origin could not be assigned. To count as alloreactive, a clone needed at least 2-fold expansion over unstimulated cells and a minimum CFSE-low frequency of 0.002% (template counts) or 0.001% (read counts). A clone was considered mappable if detected in the sequenced pre-transplant spleen, lymph node, or MLR CFSE-low populations of the donor or recipient. The cumulative frequency of alloreactive clones was calculated as a percentage of all sequences, weighted by copy number. TCRdb retrieved this table from immuneACCESS and kept in-frame rearrangements only. Not all clones are present; in checked studies, unresolved V genes account for under half, and no reason is known for the remainder. The V and J calls and the clone size are those of that table, but D and trimming were determined from the DNA. In all, the sample holds about 64,000 clones, and 85% to 95% of those were seen once. The ten largest clones represent about 1.7% of the sample.

The sequence was collected from a human donor who was the organ donor for an intestinal transplant. This chain joins TRBV6-1 to TRBJ2-3; 8 of the junction bases match TRBD2. This sample comprised unstimulated CD8+ T cells sorted from spleen or lymph node cells, obtained before transplant. CDR3 region: CASSEVASGSTDTQYF. In nucleotide form, the sequence is TGTGCCAGCAGTGAAGTCGCTAGCGGGAGCACAGATACGCAGTATTTT.